A single sample is the source of the 21 T cell receptor beta chains below, sequenced in a study of cytomegalovirus exposure and HLA in healthy donors. Researchers ran the PCR with 60 Vbeta and 13 Jbeta primers. Method: immunoSEQ multiplex PCR; TCRdb's copy keeps in-frame clones and lacks some. The sample shows 150,000 to 250,000 clones, 82% of them seen only once. Source material: PBMCs. The origin of the receptors is a boy between 2 and 15 years old in good health and CMV-seronegative.

This clone was seen a single time. The rearrangement links TRBV4-3 to TRBJ2-5; 7 bases are a match to TRBD2. The CDR3 loop spans 19 amino acids. Looked up from germline, CDR1 is LGHNA and CDR2 is YSLEER. The V segment lost 0 bases and the J segment 2 bases; nucleotides outside the gene matches: 15. The CDR3 spells CASSQDAGLRSTIQETQYF. In DNA, the CDR3 is TGCGCCAGCAGCCAAGATGCGGGACTACGCTCCACTATTCAAGAGACCCAGTACTTC.

This clone was seen just once. The rearrangement joins TRBV28 to TRBJ2-1; weak D call: TRBD2 (5 bases). Trimming pared 1 base from V and 5 bases from J, leaving 6 bases between. The CDR3 sequence is 13 residues long. Germline loops: CDR1 MDHEN, CDR2 SYDVKM. CDR3 sequence (DNA): TGTGCCAGCAGTTTATCGGGGAACAATGAGCAGTTCTTC. It yields the protein CASSLSGNNEQFF.

The chain couples TRBV14 to TRBJ2-3, with no clear D. CDR3 length: 13 amino acids. Germline-derived CDR1 and CDR2 are SGHDN and FVKESK. V gave up 3 bases and J gave up 6 bases, with 10 bases separating them. CDR3 bases: TGTGCCAGCAGCCAGGCCCTTATGGATACGCAGTATTTT. Translation: CASSQALMDTQYF.

The chain employs TRBV7-9 and TRBJ1-2; 10 nucleotides line up with TRBD1. V was pared by 5 bases and J by 10 bases, with 7 bases of the junction left unmatched. CDR3 length equals 13 residues. Germline V gene sequence: CDR1 SEHNR, CDR2 FQNEAQ (reference sequence). The CDR3: CASSLRQGADYTF. The CDR3 coding sequence is TGTGCCAGCAGCCTGAGACAGGGGGCTGACTACACCTTC. The complete variable domain, with remaining parts taken from reference TRBV7-9 and TRBJ1-2, reads DTGVSQNPRHKITKRGQNVTFRCDPISEHNRLYWYRQTLGQGPEFLTYFQNEAQLEKSRLLSDRFSAERPKGSFSTLEIQRTEQGDSAMYLCASSLRQGADYTFGSGTRLTVV.

V gene TRBV4-1 combines with J gene TRBJ2-7; 10 nucleotides align to TRBD2. Germline V gene lookup returns CDR1 MGHRA and CDR2 YSYEKL. CDR3 length equals 15 residues. V shed 1 base, J shed 3 bases, and the junction held 3 bases outside the gene matches. In DNA form, the CDR3 reads TGCGCCAGCAGCCAAGTACTAGCGGGACACTACGAGCAGTACTTC. It encodes CASSQVLAGHYEQYF.

The chain joins TRBV5-1 to TRBJ2-3; 11 bases fit TRBD2. The CDR3 is made up of 17 amino acids. With V trimmed by 4 bases and J by 2 bases, 9 bases remained unmatched. The germline gives CDR1 SGHRS, CDR2 YFSETQ. The CDR3 reads CASSPGVSGGATDTQYF. Here the CDR3 DNA reads TGCGCCAGCAGCCCGGGTGTTAGCGGGGGGGCCACAGATACGCAGTATTTT.

The CDR3 DNA reads as TGTGCCATCATGGAGCGGGGGGCACCCAATGAGCAGTTCTTC. Protein product: CAIMERGAPNEQFF. The chain couples TRBV10-3 to TRBJ2-1, with TRBD2 matching over 9 bases. The CDR3 is 14 residues long. In germline, CDR1 is ENHRY, CDR2 SYGVKD. With 7 bases clipped from V and 6 bases from J, the junction kept 7 bases outside the gene matches.

The chain has TRBV11-2 and TRBJ2-1; D is perhaps TRBD1 (6 bases). The CDR3 is made up of 18 amino acids. V shed 4 bases and J shed 6 bases, with 25 bases lying between them. Germline CDR1 is SGHAT and CDR2 is FQNNGV. This CDR3 reads CASSSIIKAGDEGNEQFF. The CDR3 coding sequence is TGTGCCAGCAGCTCAATAATAAAGGCAGGGGACGAAGGCAATGAGCAGTTCTTC.

The chain has TRBV6-5 and TRBJ2-5, with D perhaps TRBD1 (6 bases). The germline V gene has CDR1 MNHEY and CDR2 SVGAGI. There are 15 residues in the CDR3. Trimming cost V 5 bases and J 5 bases, with 18 bases left between them. Here the CDR3 reads CASSQGTYLGETQYF. The CDR3 bases are TGTGCCAGCAGTCAAGGGACATACCTTGGGGAGACCCAGTACTTC.

CDR3 sequence: CASSLRQTNEKLFF. The CDR3 DNA follows: TGTGCCAGCAGCTTAAGACAGACTAATGAAAAACTGTTTTTT. The chain joins TRBV7-9 to TRBJ1-4, with D perhaps matching TRBD1 (5 bases). The germline CDR1 and CDR2 sequences are SEHNR and FQNEAQ (reference sequence). Between the trimmed V and J ends, which lost 2 bases and 2 bases, there was a span of 6 bases. The CDR3 has 14 amino acids.

This chain uses TRBV10-3 with TRBJ2-3; perhaps TRBD1 as D (5 bases). Looked up from germline, CDR1 is ENHRY and CDR2 is SYGVKD. The CDR3 has 14 amino acids. Trimming removed 4 bases from V and 2 bases from J, with 10 bases in between. The CDR3 region has the DNA TGTGCCATCAGTGCGACAGCTACCACAGATACGCAGTATTTT. Protein product: CAISATATTDTQYF.

This clone was detected a few times. V gene TRBV2 combines with J gene TRBJ2-5; possibly TRBD2 for D (6 bases). CDR3 length equals 13 residues. V was pared by 6 bases and J by 1 base, with 9 bases between. Germline values: CDR1 SNHLY, CDR2 FYNNEI. The CDR3 is CASSRDSQETQYF. The CDR3, as DNA: TGTGCCAGCAGCCGGGACTCCCAAGAGACCCAGTACTTC.

The chain combines TRBV5-4 with TRBJ2-4, with 9 bases fitting TRBD2. Germline-derived CDR1 and CDR2 are SGHNT and YYREEE (reference sequence). The CDR3 has 12 amino acids. J was trimmed by 14 bases and V by 3 bases; bases with no gene match: 6. The CDR3 sequence: CASSSPGTSKYF. CDR3 nucleotide sequence: TGTGCCAGCAGCTCACCCGGGACTAGCAAGTACTTC.

The V call is TRBV6-1, the J call TRBJ2-7; D gene uncertain. The CDR3 has 12 residues. CDR1 MNHNS and CDR2 SASEGT come from the germline V gene. Trimming left V 6 bases short and J 4 bases short, with 10 bases between. The CDR3 DNA is TGTGCCAGCAGGGAGACGGTTTACGAGCAGTACTTC. Its protein product is CASRETVYEQYF.

V usage is TRBV14 and J usage is TRBJ2-1, with D tentatively TRBD1 (6 bases). The CDR3 is 15 residues long. Trimming pared 4 bases from V and 7 bases from J, leaving 17 bases between. CDR1 is SGHDN, CDR2 FVKESK, per germline. The CDR3 region is CASSPVRGYFNEQFF. In nucleotides, the CDR3 is TGTGCCAGCAGCCCAGTAAGGGGGTATTTTAATGAGCAGTTCTTC.

V gene TRBV7-9 combines with J gene TRBJ2-5; a weak D match, TRBD2 (6 bases). Germline assignment: CDR1 SEHNR and CDR2 FQNEAQ (reference sequence). With 5 bases removed from V and 5 bases from J, the gap between germline ends came to 18 bases. This CDR3 is 15 amino acids long. The DNA for the CDR3 is TGTGCCAGCAGCCCGGCGGGGTCCGGATTGGAGACCCAGTACTTC. Its protein product is CASSPAGSGLETQYF.

The V and J genes are TRBV5-6 and TRBJ2-2, with D maybe TRBD1 (5 bases). Trimming removed 2 bases from V and 6 bases from J, with 17 bases in between. This CDR3 spans 16 amino acids. Germline V CDR1 and CDR2: SGHDT, YYEEEE. The CDR3 sequence is CASSLYRFTLAGELFF. CDR3 sequence (DNA): TGTGCCAGCAGCTTATACAGGTTTACCTTAGCCGGGGAGCTGTTTTTT.

This rearrangement joins TRBV4-3 to TRBJ2-5; D call uncertain. The CDR3 sequence is 14 residues long. Germline V CDR1 and CDR2: LGHNA, YSLEER. Trimming removed 0 bases from V and 2 bases from J, with 7 bases in between. The CDR3 DNA reads as TGCGCCAGCAGCCAAGATAACACACAAGAGACCCAGTACTTC. Translation gives CASSQDNTQETQYF.

The chain combines TRBV7-9 with TRBJ2-3; TRBD2 matches at 8 bases. Germline V gene sequence: CDR1 SEHNR, CDR2 FQNEAQ (reference sequence). This CDR3 has 15 residues. The V segment lost 5 bases and the J segment 4 bases; nucleotides outside the gene matches: 8. The CDR3 sequence: CASSPSAGGADTQYF. CDR3 DNA sequence: TGTGCCAGCAGCCCGAGTGCCGGGGGGGCAGATACGCAGTATTTT.

V gene TRBV19 combines with J gene TRBJ2-3, with D possibly TRBD2 on 7 matching bases. Looked up from germline, CDR1 is LNHDA and CDR2 is SQIVND (reference sequence). Trimming took 8 bases from V and 4 from J, leaving 13 bases between them. The CDR3 contains 13 residues. Here the CDR3 reads CASSEGGADTQYF. The CDR3 region has the DNA TGTGCCAGTTCGGAGGGGGGGGCAGATACGCAGTATTTT.

The chain has TRBV5-4 and TRBJ1-2; 9 nucleotides line up with TRBD1. The CDR3 length is 17 residues. With V trimmed by 3 bases and J by 9 bases, 18 bases remained unmatched. The V gene's germline CDR1 is SGHNT and CDR2 YYREEE (reference sequence). Here the CDR3 DNA reads TGTGCCAGCAGCTCCGGACCGGGACAGGGTAATTTCGATCGCTACACCTTC. Translating it yields CASSSGPGQGNFDRYTF.